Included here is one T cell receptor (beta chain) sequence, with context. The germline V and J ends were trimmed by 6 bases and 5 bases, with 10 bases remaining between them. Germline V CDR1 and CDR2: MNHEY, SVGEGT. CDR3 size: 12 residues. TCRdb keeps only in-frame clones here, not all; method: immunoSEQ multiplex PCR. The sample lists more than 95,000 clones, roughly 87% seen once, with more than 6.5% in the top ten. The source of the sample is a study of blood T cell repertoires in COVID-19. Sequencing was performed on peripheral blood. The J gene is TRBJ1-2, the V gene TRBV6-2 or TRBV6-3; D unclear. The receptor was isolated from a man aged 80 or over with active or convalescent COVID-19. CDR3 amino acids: CASSSSGYGYTF. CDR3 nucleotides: TGTGCCAGCAGCAGCAGCGGGTATGGCTACACCTTC.